Here is one T cell receptor beta chain with its context. Its target is not known. Analysis merged second doses at about 4 or about 12 weeks. The sample comes from a study of T cell responses to AZD1222 COVID-19 vaccine. Findings and limits, study-wide: The study reported that nearly half of spike-specific TCRs target unmutated variant regions. The donor cohort was predominantly white British with a female majority, and clonal diversity may have been underestimated. Seropositivity was recorded at baseline in only five to seven AZD1222 recipients.

CDR3 length: 11 residues. The germline V gene has CDR1 DFQATT and CDR2 SNEGSKA (reference sequence). Deletions cut 4 bases from V and 2 bases from J, with 6 bases between. The data were produced by immunoSEQ multiplex PCR, yet TCRdb's version contains in-frame clones alone and is incomplete. The sample lists some 120,000 clones, 75% to 90% occurring once. The chain has TRBV20-1 and TRBJ2-7; D is uncertain. This specimen consisted of peripheral blood, obtained 28 days after the second AZD1222 dose. The TCR was taken from an adult who received the AZD1222 COVID-19 vaccine. CDR3 nucleotide sequence: TGCAGTGCTACTAACCCCTACGAGCAGTACTTC. The encoded protein is CSATNPYEQYF.